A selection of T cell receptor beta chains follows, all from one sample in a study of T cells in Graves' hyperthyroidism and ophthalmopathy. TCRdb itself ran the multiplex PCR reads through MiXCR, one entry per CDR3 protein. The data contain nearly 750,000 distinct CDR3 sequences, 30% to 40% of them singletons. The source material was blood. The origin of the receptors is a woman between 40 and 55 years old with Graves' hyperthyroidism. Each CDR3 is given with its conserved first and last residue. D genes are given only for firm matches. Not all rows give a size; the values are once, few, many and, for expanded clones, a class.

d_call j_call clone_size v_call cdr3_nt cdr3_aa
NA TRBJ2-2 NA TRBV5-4 TGTGCCAGCAGCTTAGGGTTCCGACCGGCGGGGGAGCTGTTTTTT CASSLGFRPAGELFF
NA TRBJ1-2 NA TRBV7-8 TGTGCCAGCAGCCACCCCGGGGGGCGCAGCTATGGCTACACCTTC CASSHPGGRSYGYTF
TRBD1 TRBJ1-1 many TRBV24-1 TGTGCCACCAGTGATGTAGACAGGGAGGGGATACCAGCTTTCTTT CATSDVDREGIPAFF
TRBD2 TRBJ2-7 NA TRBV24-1 TGTGCCACCAGTGACACTAGCGGGCTCCCCTACGAGCAGTACTTC CATSDTSGLPYEQYF
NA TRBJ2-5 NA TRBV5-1 TGCGCCAGCAGTCTGGCCGTGGTTAGCGGCAAAGAGACCCAGTACTTC CASSLAVVSGKETQYF
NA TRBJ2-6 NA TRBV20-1 TGCAGTGCTAGCGGCGGGAACTCTGGGGCCAACGTCCTGACTTTC CSASGGNSGANVLTF
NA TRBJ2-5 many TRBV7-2 TGTGCCAGCAGCTTGGTCATCCCGGAGACCCAGTACTTC CASSLVIPETQYF
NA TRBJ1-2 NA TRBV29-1 TGCAGCCCCACGGGGGGAGAGCGCTACACCTTC CSPTGGERYTF
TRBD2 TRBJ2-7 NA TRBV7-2 TGTGCCAGCAGCGAGACTAGCGGGGGGGGGATCTACGAGCAGTACTTC CASSETSGGGIYEQYF
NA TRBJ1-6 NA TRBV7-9 TGTGCCAGCAGCTCCCGCCAGAGCTCCTATAATTCACCCCTCCACTTT CASSSRQSSYNSPLHF
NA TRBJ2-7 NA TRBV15 TGTGCCACCAGCAGAGATTTTGCGGGCGACGAGCAGTACTTC CATSRDFAGDEQYF
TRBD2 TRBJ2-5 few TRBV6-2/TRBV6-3 TGTGCCAGCAGTTACGCGGGGGGCCACCAAGAGACCCAGTACTTC CASSYAGGHQETQYF
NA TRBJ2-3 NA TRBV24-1 TGTGCCACCATCGGGGATAGCACAGATACGCAGTATTTT CATIGDSTDTQYF
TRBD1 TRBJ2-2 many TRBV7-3 TGTGCCAGCAGCCCGACAGGGGCCGGGGAGCTGTTTTTT CASSPTGAGELFF
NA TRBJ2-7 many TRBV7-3 TGTGCCAGCAGCTTAGGGGGTGTCGGCGAGCAGTACTTC CASSLGGVGEQYF
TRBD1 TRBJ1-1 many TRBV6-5 TGTGCCAGCAGTCCTGGACAGGGCAGTAGCACTGAAGCTTTCTTT CASSPGQGSSTEAFF
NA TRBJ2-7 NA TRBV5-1 TGCGCCAGCAGCCCTCGAGCGAGCGCGGACTACGAGCAGTACTTC CASSPRASADYEQYF
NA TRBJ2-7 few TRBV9 TGTGCCAGCAGCCCCCGGGGAGGAGCGGTCCCCTACGAGCAGTACTTC CASSPRGGAVPYEQYF
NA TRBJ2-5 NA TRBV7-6 TGTGCCAGCAGCTCACCAAGGGGCGCGGGGCAAGAGACCCAGTACTTC CASSSPRGAGQETQYF
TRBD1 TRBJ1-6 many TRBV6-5 TGTGCCAGCAGTTACGACAGGGGGGATCCCCTCCACTTT CASSYDRGDPLHF
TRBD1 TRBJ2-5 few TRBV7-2 TGTGCCAGCAGCCGGACAGGGGCGGAAGAGACCCAGTACTTC CASSRTGAEETQYF
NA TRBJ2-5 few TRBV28 TGTGCCAGCAGTTTATTGCAGGGGTTACAGACCCAGTACTTC CASSLLQGLQTQYF
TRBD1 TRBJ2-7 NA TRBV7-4 TGTGCCAGCAGCACTCTGGACAGGGCCGAGCAGTACTTC CASSTLDRAEQYF
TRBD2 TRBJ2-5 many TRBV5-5 TGTGCCAGCAGCTTGCCAGCGGGAGGCGAGACCCAGTACTTC CASSLPAGGETQYF
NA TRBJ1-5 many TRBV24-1 TGTGCCACCAGTGACCCGGTGGGTCAGCCCCAGCATTTT CATSDPVGQPQHF
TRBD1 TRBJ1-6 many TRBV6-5 TGTGCCAGCAGTTACTTACAGGGGCGGTCACCCCTCCACTTT CASSYLQGRSPLHF
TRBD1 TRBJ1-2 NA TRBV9 TGCGCCAGCAGCGAACAGGGGGCCGGGAACTATGGCTACACCTTC CASSEQGAGNYGYTF
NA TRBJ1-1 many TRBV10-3 TGTGCCACCCTGCTTCAGGTCGGTGACCGATCTGAAGCTTTCTTT CATLLQVGDRSEAFF
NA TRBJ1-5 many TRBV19 TGTGCCAGTAGTCCCTCACAGGGATCCGTTCAGCCCCAGCATTTT CASSPSQGSVQPQHF
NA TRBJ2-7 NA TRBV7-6 TGTGCCAGCAGCTTAGGAGGAGAGAATACCTACGAGCAGTACTTC CASSLGGENTYEQYF
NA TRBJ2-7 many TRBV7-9 TGTGCCAGCAACCTCAGTCCCAACCAGGAGGACTACGAGCAGTACTTC CASNLSPNQEDYEQYF
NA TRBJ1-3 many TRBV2 TGTGCCAGCAGTGAAAATGCAGGACGAAACACCATATATTTT CASSENAGRNTIYF
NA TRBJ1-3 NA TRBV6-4 TGTGCCAGCAGTGGCCCCCGGGGGCGAGGAGACACCATATATTTT CASSGPRGRGDTIYF
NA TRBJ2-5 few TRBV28 TGTGCCAGCGGATCGGTATACCAAGAGACCCAGTACTTC CASGSVYQETQYF
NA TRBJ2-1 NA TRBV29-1 TGCAGCGTTGAAGGGGGGTGGTCAAATGAGCAGTTCTTC CSVEGGWSNEQFF
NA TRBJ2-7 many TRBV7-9 TGTGCCAGCAGCTTAGATGGCGGGGCCTTCGAGCAGTACTTC CASSLDGGAFEQYF
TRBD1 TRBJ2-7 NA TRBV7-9 TGTGCCAGCAGCCCCATCACAGGGGGGTTGTCCTACGAGCAGTACTTC CASSPITGGLSYEQYF
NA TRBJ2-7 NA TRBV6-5 TGTGCCAGCAGCCAAGATCGGTCAGGGTTGCCGTACGAGCAGTACTTC CASSQDRSGLPYEQYF
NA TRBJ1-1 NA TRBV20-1 TGCAGTGCTAGAGATCCGAACACTAACACTGAAGCTTTCTTT CSARDPNTNTEAFF
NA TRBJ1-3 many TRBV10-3 TGTGCCATCAGCACAGGTCAATCTGGAAACACCATATATTTT CAISTGQSGNTIYF
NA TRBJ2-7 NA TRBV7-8 TGTGCCTGGAGTGTCCAGGGGACATCCTACGAGCAGTACTTC CAWSVQGTSYEQYF